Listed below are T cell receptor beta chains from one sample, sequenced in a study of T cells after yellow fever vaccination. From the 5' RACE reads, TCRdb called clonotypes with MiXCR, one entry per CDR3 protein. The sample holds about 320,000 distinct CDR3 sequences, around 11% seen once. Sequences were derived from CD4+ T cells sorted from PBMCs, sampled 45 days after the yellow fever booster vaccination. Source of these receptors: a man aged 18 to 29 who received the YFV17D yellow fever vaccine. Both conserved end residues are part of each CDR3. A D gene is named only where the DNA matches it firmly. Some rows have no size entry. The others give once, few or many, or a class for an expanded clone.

cdr3_nt: TGTGCCAGCAGCCTTCGACAGGGGGCCGAGTACTTC
cdr3_aa: CASSLRQGAEYF
clone_size: few
j_call: TRBJ2-7
v_call: TRBV6-2/TRBV6-3
d_call: TRBD1

cdr3_nt: TGCGCCAGCAGCCAAAACCCGACGGACCCCCAGAACACCATATATTTT
cdr3_aa: CASSQNPTDPQNTIYF
clone_size: .
j_call: TRBJ1-3
v_call: TRBV4-3
d_call: .

cdr3_nt: TGTGCCAGCAGCTCTACAGAGAATTCACCCCTCCACTTT
cdr3_aa: CASSSTENSPLHF
clone_size: many
j_call: TRBJ1-6
v_call: TRBV11-2
d_call: .

cdr3_nt: TGTGCCAGCAGCTTAGCTAGCTACAATGAGCAGTTCTTC
cdr3_aa: CASSLASYNEQFF
clone_size: .
j_call: TRBJ2-1
v_call: TRBV7-2
d_call: .

cdr3_nt: TGTGCCAGCAGTCAAATCTCCGGACAGGAAGCTTTCTTT
cdr3_aa: CASSQISGQEAFF
clone_size: .
j_call: TRBJ1-1
v_call: TRBV28
d_call: .

cdr3_nt: TGTGCCATCGAGGACACGTGGGGTGGCTACACCTTC
cdr3_aa: CAIEDTWGGYTF
clone_size: .
j_call: TRBJ1-2
v_call: TRBV10-3
d_call: .

cdr3_nt: TGCGCCAGCAGCCAAGAAAGTAGGGGGGACACTGAAGCTTTCTTT
cdr3_aa: CASSQESRGDTEAFF
clone_size: many
j_call: TRBJ1-1
v_call: TRBV4-1
d_call: .

cdr3_nt: TGCGCCAGCAGCCAAGACGGGCTTAATGAGCAGTTCTTC
cdr3_aa: CASSQDGLNEQFF
clone_size: .
j_call: TRBJ2-1
v_call: TRBV4-1
d_call: .

cdr3_nt: TGTGCCAGCAGCTTTCTAGGGAACTCACCCCTCCACTTT
cdr3_aa: CASSFLGNSPLHF
clone_size: .
j_call: TRBJ1-6
v_call: TRBV7-2
d_call: .

cdr3_nt: TGTGCCAGCAGTTTGTACAGGGCTTTAACTGAGCAGTTCTTC
cdr3_aa: CASSLYRALTEQFF
clone_size: .
j_call: TRBJ2-1
v_call: TRBV27
d_call: .

cdr3_nt: TGTGCCAGCAGCGCGACGGCCTCGGGGACCCAGTACTTC
cdr3_aa: CASSATASGTQYF
clone_size: .
j_call: TRBJ2-5
v_call: TRBV7-7
d_call: .

cdr3_nt: TGTGCCAGCAGGTTTGAGGAAGATACGCAGTATTTT
cdr3_aa: CASRFEEDTQYF
clone_size: .
j_call: TRBJ2-3
v_call: TRBV2
d_call: .

cdr3_nt: TGTGCCAGTTCGGACAGGGACGGGTGGAGCATTCAGTACTTC
cdr3_aa: CASSDRDGWSIQYF
clone_size: few
j_call: TRBJ2-4
v_call: TRBV19
d_call: TRBD1

cdr3_nt: TGTGCCAGCAGCCCCCACGGGGGTCGAGATCAGCCCCAGCATTTT
cdr3_aa: CASSPHGGRDQPQHF
clone_size: many
j_call: TRBJ1-5
v_call: TRBV7-2
d_call: .

cdr3_nt: TGTGCCAGCAGTTACTCGAGTGTCTATCCAGGACAGCTGGCCACTGAAGCTTTCTTT
cdr3_aa: CASSYSSVYPGQLATEAFF
clone_size: few
j_call: TRBJ1-1
v_call: TRBV6-5
d_call: .

cdr3_nt: TGTGCCAGCAGCGTTGGGACAGGGGGCGTGACTGAAGCTTTCTTT
cdr3_aa: CASSVGTGGVTEAFF
clone_size: few
j_call: TRBJ1-1
v_call: TRBV9
d_call: TRBD1

cdr3_nt: TGCGCCAGCAGCCAAGTCCAGGGGGGCAATGAAAAACTGTTTTTT
cdr3_aa: CASSQVQGGNEKLFF
clone_size: .
j_call: TRBJ1-4
v_call: TRBV4-1
d_call: TRBD1

cdr3_nt: TGTGCCAGCTCACGACGACAGGGGGCAACAGATACGCAGTATTTT
cdr3_aa: CASSRRQGATDTQYF
clone_size: .
j_call: TRBJ2-3
v_call: TRBV18
d_call: TRBD1